A single count supports the clone carrying this T cell receptor beta chain. As yet, its antigen is unknown. The CDR3 has 14 amino acids. V was cut by 3 bases and J by 5 bases, with 13 bases left in between. The V gene's germline CDR1 is MDHEN and CDR2 SYDVKM. The data stem from a study of cytotoxic CD8 clonotypes in ibrutinib-treated CLL. Points from the study as a whole: Clonality increased with ibrutinib response but returned toward baseline at progression. Public clonotypes showed up rarely, and on treatment they shrank or held steady.

Deep sequencing aimed at 1 in 200,000 to 1 in 1 million T cells' resolution. TCRdb's table, derived via immunoSEQ multiplex PCR, lists solely in-frame clones and lacks some. Here the sample spans roughly 76,000 clones, 75% to 85% being singletons. The material was PBMCs, obtained at disease progression, from a patient treated with ibrutinib. This clonotype was sampled from a human donor with chronic lymphocytic leukemia. The rearrangement uses TRBV28 and TRBJ2-5; D possibly corresponds to TRBD2 (7 bases). The CDR3 protein is CASSLGGAVETQYF. The CDR3 DNA is TGTGCCAGCAGTTTGGGGGGGGCAGTGGAGACCCAGTACTTC.